Included here is one TCR beta chain sequence, with context. The data were obtained in a study of control samples from healthy donors and cancer patients. The CDR3 has 14 amino acids. From germline, CDR1 is MRHNA and CDR2 SNTAGT. V was pared by 3 bases and J by 2 bases, with 7 bases between. Repertoires were generated with immunoSEQ multiplex PCR, while TCRdb's copy carries only in-frame clones and drops some. The sample lists 95,000 to 130,000 clones; about 93% were seen once. The sequenced sample consisted of blood. The chain uses TRBV6-4 and TRBJ2-2; D is unresolved. The receptor was derived from a young man in good health. The CDR3: CASSEVLNTGELFF. The CDR3, as DNA: TGTGCCAGCAGTGAGGTCTTAAACACCGGGGAGCTGTTTTTT.